A single sample is the source of the 25 T cell receptor beta chains below, sequenced in a study of cytomegalovirus exposure and HLA in healthy donors. Primers included in the PCR were 60 Vbeta and 13 Jbeta primers. Assay used: immunoSEQ multiplex PCR; TCRdb lists only in-frame clones, some missing. The table records about 160,000 clones, roughly 80% of them present only once. Material: PBMCs. All receptors come from a male donor in good health and CMV-seronegative.

The sample holds a few counts of this clone. The chain has TRBV28 and TRBJ1-1; 7 nucleotides line up with TRBD1. Unmatched junction bases numbered 2, after V lost 4 bases and J lost 0 bases. The CDR3 sequence is 14 residues long. Germline CDR1 reads MDHEN; CDR2 reads SYDVKM. Written as DNA, the CDR3 is TGTGCCAGCAGTTCGGGACAGATGAACACTGAAGCTTTCTTT. Protein sequence: CASSSGQMNTEAFF.

The V gene is TRBV6-1, the J gene TRBJ2-3; 11 bases are shared with TRBD2. The J segment lost 3 bases and the V segment lost 6 bases, leaving 5 bases of the junction unmatched. The germline gives CDR1 MNHNS, CDR2 SASEGT. The CDR3 sequence is 15 residues long. In DNA, the CDR3 is TGTGCCAGCAGGCGGGGGACTAGCGGAACAGATACGCAGTATTTT. Encoded protein: CASRRGTSGTDTQYF.

In this sample, this clone turned up a few times. The chain is built from TRBV5-1 and TRBJ2-7; D perhaps matches TRBD2 (6 bases). The CDR3 totals 16 residues. CDR1 is SGHRS, CDR2 YFSETQ, per germline. V dropped 5 bases and J dropped 3 bases, with 21 bases sitting between them. The CDR3: CASRGGGKSLIYEQYF. The CDR3 DNA reads as TGCGCCAGCAGGGGCGGCGGGAAATCGTTAATCTACGAGCAGTACTTC.

The CDR3 nucleotides are TGTGCCAGCAGCTTGTTCTACGGGGGTGAAGAGACCCAGTACTTC. Translation: CASSLFYGGEETQYF. The rearrangement links TRBV5-8 to TRBJ2-5; tentative D call: TRBD2 (6 bases). The V and J ends lost 1 base and 3 bases respectively, with 13 bases between them. The CDR3 extends over 15 amino acids. The germline V gene has CDR1 SGHTS and CDR2 YDEGEE.

The gene calls are TRBV19 and TRBJ2-1; D may be TRBD2 (6 bases). Deletions cut 5 bases from V and 8 bases from J, with 13 bases between. This CDR3 has 13 amino acids. Germline assignment: CDR1 LNHDA and CDR2 SQIVND (reference sequence). For the CDR3, the DNA is TGTGCCAGTAGTGGAGAGACTAGTTATGAGCAGTTCTTC. This codes for CASSGETSYEQFF.

The rearrangement uses TRBV6-5 and TRBJ1-5; the D gene is possibly TRBD1 (5 bases). This CDR3 spans 14 amino acids. Trimming removed 4 bases at V and 5 bases at J, with 12 bases between. Germline-derived CDR1 and CDR2 are MNHEY and SVGAGI. The CDR3 is CASSSSGRHQPQHF. The CDR3 DNA reads TGTGCCAGCAGTTCGTCAGGGAGGCATCAGCCCCAGCATTTT.

This chain links TRBV6-5 with TRBJ2-7; 7 nucleotides match TRBD1. With V trimmed by 6 bases and J by 3 bases, 5 bases remained unmatched. CDR3 length equals 13 residues. Germline CDR1 is MNHEY and CDR2 is SVGAGI. CDR3 region: CASRDRVLYEQYF. The CDR3 region has the DNA TGTGCCAGCAGAGACAGGGTCCTCTACGAGCAGTACTTC.

J is TRBJ2-7 and V is TRBV4-3; TRBD2 matches at 10 bases. V lost 2 bases to trimming and J lost 3 bases; unmatched junction nucleotides: 4. The CDR3 runs 15 residues. Germline lookup yields CDR1 LGHNA and CDR2 YSLEER. The CDR3 reads CASSQSLAGVYEQYF. In nucleotides, the CDR3 is TGCGCCAGCAGCCAATCCCTAGCGGGAGTCTACGAGCAGTACTTC.

This clone was seen just once. This chain links TRBV10-3 with TRBJ2-7, with D possibly TRBD1 on 6 matching bases. Germline V gives CDR1 ENHRY, CDR2 SYGVKD. The V and J ends lost 0 bases and 0 bases respectively, with 12 bases between them. CDR3 size: 16 residues. In DNA, the CDR3 is TGTGCCATCAGTGAGTCTGGGGGCAGGGGCTCCTACGAGCAGTACTTC. Protein product: CAISESGGRGSYEQYF.

This clone was seen just once. The rearrangement links TRBV4-1 to TRBJ2-7, with a possible D match to TRBD2 (5 bases). Germline-derived CDR1 and CDR2 are MGHRA and YSYEKL. Trimming stripped 2 bases from V and 0 bases from J, with 11 bases between. The CDR3 length is 15 residues. CDR3 sequence (DNA): TGCGCCAGCAGCCAACTCCCGGGAAGCTCCTACGAGCAGTACTTC. This gives the protein CASSQLPGSSYEQYF.

V and J are TRBV7-2 and TRBJ2-7, with D uncertain. Germline CDR1 is SGHTA and CDR2 is FQGNSA. The CDR3 is made up of 16 amino acids. V gave up 3 bases and J gave up 0 bases, with 15 bases separating them. For the CDR3, the DNA is TGTGCCAGCAGCTTCTCCCCGAACAGTAACTCCTACGAGCAGTACTTC. Amino acids: CASSFSPNSNSYEQYF.

This clone has only one observation. The chain couples TRBV5-1 to TRBJ1-1; tentative D call: TRBD1 (6 bases). Trimming left V 0 bases short and J 0 bases short, with 9 bases between. The CDR3 has 15 residues. Looked up from germline, CDR1 is SGHRS and CDR2 is YFSETQ. CDR3 region: CASSLEGHMNTEAFF. As DNA, the CDR3 is TGCGCCAGCAGCTTGGAGGGACACATGAACACTGAAGCTTTCTTT.

The chain recombines TRBV29-1 with TRBJ1-1; 9 bases are shared with TRBD1. The J segment lost 4 bases and the V segment lost 3 bases, leaving 3 bases of the junction unmatched. CDR3 length equals 13 residues. CDR1 and CDR2 (germline): SQVTM, ANQGSEA. CDR3 nucleotides: TGCAGCGTTGAGCAGACAGGGGGCACTGAAGCTTTCTTT. Protein sequence: CSVEQTGGTEAFF.

This clone was recorded only once. This chain uses TRBV29-1 with TRBJ2-1; D unclear. This CDR3 contains 12 residues. Germline V gives CDR1 SQVTM, CDR2 ANQGSEA. The V end lost 8 bases, the J end lost 0 bases, and 8 bases lay between the germline ends. CDR3 residues: CSHQLSYNEQFF. CDR3 DNA sequence: TGCAGCCACCAACTCTCCTACAATGAGCAGTTCTTC.

The chain links TRBV10-3 to TRBJ2-7, with D possibly TRBD1 on 7 matching bases. Looked up from germline, CDR1 is ENHRY and CDR2 is SYGVKD. The CDR3 covers 16 residues. V was clipped by 10 bases and J by 0 bases, with 22 bases between them. CDR3 region: CATLGGHRGTSYEQYF. The CDR3 region has the DNA TGTGCCACGTTAGGGGGGCACAGGGGAACCTCCTACGAGCAGTACTTC.

The chain couples TRBV28 to TRBJ1-4; 7 nucleotides line up with TRBD1. The V gene's germline CDR1 is MDHEN and CDR2 SYDVKM. J lost 7 bases, V lost 7 bases, and 9 bases had no gene match. This CDR3 spans 14 amino acids. CDR3 protein: CASTKQGTLEKLFF. CDR3 in DNA: TGTGCCAGCACCAAACAGGGGACTCTTGAAAAACTGTTTTTT.

The CDR3 region is CASMVGGNSEQYF. The CDR3, as DNA: TGTGCCAGCATGGTGGGAGGGAATTCCGAGCAGTACTTC. This chain joins TRBV28 and TRBJ2-7, with 7 bases aligning to TRBD2. CDR1 is MDHEN and CDR2 is SYDVKM in the germline V gene. The CDR3 extends over 13 amino acids. Trimming took 7 bases from V and 6 from J; bases not matched to a gene: 9.

The rearrangement joins TRBV6-5 to TRBJ2-7; TRBD2 matches 10 bases. V trimming: 6 bases; J trimming: 4 bases; junction bases outside the gene matches: 6. The CDR3 covers 14 residues. Germline V gene sequence: CDR1 MNHEY, CDR2 SVGAGI. The chain's CDR3 is CASRRTSGSYEQYF. Here the CDR3 DNA reads TGTGCCAGCAGACGGACTAGCGGCTCTTACGAGCAGTACTTC.

This chain uses TRBV6-4 with TRBJ2-7, with D possibly matching TRBD2 (8 bases). CDR3 size: 15 residues. Trimming left V 3 bases short and J 1 base short, with 13 bases between. Germline CDR1 MRHNA, CDR2 SNTAGT. This chain's CDR3 is CASSEVAGQSYEQYF. CDR3 coding DNA: TGTGCCAGCAGTGAAGTAGCGGGACAGTCCTACGAGCAGTACTTC.

The genes are TRBV28 and TRBJ2-7; D might be TRBD2 (6 bases). V shed 3 bases and J shed 4 bases, with 10 bases lying between them. The CDR3 consists of 13 residues. Germline CDR1 and CDR2: MDHEN and SYDVKM. The CDR3 DNA is TGTGCCAGCAGTTTGGGGAGGTGGTACGAGCAGTACTTC. Residues: CASSLGRWYEQYF.

In nucleotides, the CDR3 is TGCGCCAGCAGCTTGGAAGGGGCCGACTATGGCTACACCTTC. As protein: CASSLEGADYGYTF. The chain uses TRBV5-1 and TRBJ1-2; tentatively, D is TRBD1 (5 bases). From germline, CDR1 is SGHRS and CDR2 YFSETQ. V lost 0 bases and J lost 3, with 9 bases in between. The CDR3 length is 14 residues.

This chain connects TRBV4-3 to TRBJ1-2; D not resolved. The CDR3 loop spans 17 amino acids. V dropped 0 bases and J dropped 3 bases, with 17 bases sitting between them. Germline V gene data show CDR1 as LGHNA and CDR2 as YSLEER. CDR3 in amino acids: CASSQDEDTPRDYGYTF. CDR3 nucleotides: TGCGCCAGCAGCCAAGATGAAGACACGCCGCGTGACTATGGCTACACCTTC.

The V call is TRBV9, the J call TRBJ2-3; 13 positions match TRBD2. CDR3 length: 17 amino acids. With 4 bases clipped from V and 2 bases from J, the junction kept 7 bases outside the gene matches. Germline values: CDR1 SGDLS, CDR2 YYNGEE. CDR3 sequence reads: CASSPLTSGGFTDTQYF. The CDR3 DNA sequence: TGTGCCAGCAGCCCATTGACTAGCGGGGGGTTCACAGATACGCAGTATTTT. Supplemented by reference TRBV9 and TRBJ2-3, the full variable domain reads DSGVTQTPKHLITATGQRVTLRCSPRSGDLSVYWYQQSLDQGLQFLIQYYNGEERAKGNILERFSAQQFPDLHSELNLSSLELGDSALYFCASSPLTSGGFTDTQYFGPGTRLTVL.

This chain uses TRBV28 with TRBJ2-1; 10 nucleotides line up with TRBD1. Losses at the gene ends were 1 base for V and 2 bases for J; bases not matched to a gene: 8. The germline V gene encodes CDR1 MDHEN and CDR2 SYDVKM. The CDR3 totals 18 residues. CDR3 nucleotides: TGTGCCAGCAGTTTATATATCGGGACAGGGGAGACCTACAATGAGCAGTTCTTC. Amino acid sequence: CASSLYIGTGETYNEQFF.

The gene calls are TRBV2 and TRBJ1-1; 7 nucleotides line up with TRBD1. The CDR3 covers 14 residues. The V gene's germline CDR1 is SNHLY and CDR2 FYNNEI. With 4 bases clipped from V and 1 base from J, the junction kept 3 bases outside the gene matches. CDR3 sequence reads: CASSAGQENTEAFF. CDR3 sequence (DNA): TGTGCCAGCAGTGCCGGACAGGAGAACACTGAAGCTTTCTTT.